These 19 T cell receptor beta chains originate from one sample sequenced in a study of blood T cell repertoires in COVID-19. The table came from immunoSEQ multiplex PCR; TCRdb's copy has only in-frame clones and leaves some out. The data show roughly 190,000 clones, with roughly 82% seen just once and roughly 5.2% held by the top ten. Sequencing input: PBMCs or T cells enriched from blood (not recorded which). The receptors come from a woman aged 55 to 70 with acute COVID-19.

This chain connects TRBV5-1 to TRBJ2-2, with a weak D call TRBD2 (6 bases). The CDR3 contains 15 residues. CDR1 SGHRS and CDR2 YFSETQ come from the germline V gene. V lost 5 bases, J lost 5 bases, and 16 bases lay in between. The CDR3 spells CASSSGTGGTGELFF. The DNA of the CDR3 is TGCGCCAGCAGTTCCGGGACTGGGGGGACCGGGGAGCTGTTTTTT.

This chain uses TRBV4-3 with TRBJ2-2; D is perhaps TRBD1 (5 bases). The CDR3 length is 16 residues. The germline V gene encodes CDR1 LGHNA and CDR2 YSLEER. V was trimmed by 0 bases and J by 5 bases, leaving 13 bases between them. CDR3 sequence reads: CASSQDGASRTGELFF. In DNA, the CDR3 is TGCGCCAGCAGCCAAGATGGGGCGTCCAGGACCGGGGAGCTGTTTTTT.

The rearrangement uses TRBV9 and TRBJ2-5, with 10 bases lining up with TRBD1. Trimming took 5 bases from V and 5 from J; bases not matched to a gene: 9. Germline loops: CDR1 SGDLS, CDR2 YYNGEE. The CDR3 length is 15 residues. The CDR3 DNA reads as TGTGCCAGCAGTCCGACAGGGGGCAGGAGTGAGACCCAGTACTTC. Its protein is CASSPTGGRSETQYF.

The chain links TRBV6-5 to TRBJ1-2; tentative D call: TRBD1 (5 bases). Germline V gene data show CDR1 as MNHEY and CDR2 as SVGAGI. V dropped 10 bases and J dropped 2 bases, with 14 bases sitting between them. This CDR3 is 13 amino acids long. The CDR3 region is CATLRGSNYGYTF. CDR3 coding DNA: TGTGCCACCCTAAGGGGATCGAACTATGGCTACACCTTC.

CDR3 DNA: TGTGCCTGTACGACTAGCGGGTATTACGAGCAGTACTTC. This encodes CACTTSGYYEQYF. The gene calls are TRBV30 and TRBJ2-7, with TRBD2 matching over 10 bases. The CDR3 runs 13 residues. Germline lookup yields CDR1 GTSNPN and CDR2 SVGIG (reference sequence). Unmatched junction bases numbered 6, after V lost 6 bases and J lost 4 bases.

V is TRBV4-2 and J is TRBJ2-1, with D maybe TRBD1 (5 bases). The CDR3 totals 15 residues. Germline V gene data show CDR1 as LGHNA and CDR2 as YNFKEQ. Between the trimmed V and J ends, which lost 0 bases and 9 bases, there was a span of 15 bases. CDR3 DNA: TGTGCCAGCAGCCAAGACACCGACAGCTACGGTGAGCAGTTCTTC. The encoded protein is CASSQDTDSYGEQFF.

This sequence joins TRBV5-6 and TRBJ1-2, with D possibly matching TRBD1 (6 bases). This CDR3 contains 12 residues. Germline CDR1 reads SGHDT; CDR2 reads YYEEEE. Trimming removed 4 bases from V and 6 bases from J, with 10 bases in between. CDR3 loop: CASSQQGDGYTF. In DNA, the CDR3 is TGTGCCAGCAGCCAACAGGGTGATGGCTACACCTTC.

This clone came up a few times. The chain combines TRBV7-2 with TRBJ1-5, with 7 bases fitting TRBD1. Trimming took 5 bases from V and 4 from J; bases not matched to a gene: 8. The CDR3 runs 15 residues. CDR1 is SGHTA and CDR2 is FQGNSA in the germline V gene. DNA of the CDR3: TGTGCCAGCAGCCAAGCGACAGGGATGAATCAGCCCCAGCATTTT. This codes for CASSQATGMNQPQHF.

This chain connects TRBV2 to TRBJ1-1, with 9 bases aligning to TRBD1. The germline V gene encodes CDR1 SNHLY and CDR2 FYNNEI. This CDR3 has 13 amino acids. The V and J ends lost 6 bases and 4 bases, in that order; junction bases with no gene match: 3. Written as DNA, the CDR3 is TGTGCCAGCAGAACACAGGGGGCCACTGAAGCTTTCTTT. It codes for CASRTQGATEAFF.

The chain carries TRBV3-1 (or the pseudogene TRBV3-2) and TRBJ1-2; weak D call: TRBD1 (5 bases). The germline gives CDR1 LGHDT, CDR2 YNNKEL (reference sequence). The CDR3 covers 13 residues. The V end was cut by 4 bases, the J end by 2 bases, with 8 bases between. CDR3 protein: CASSPGGNYGYTF. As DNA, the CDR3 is TGTGCCAGCAGCCCCGGGGGAAACTATGGCTACACCTTC.

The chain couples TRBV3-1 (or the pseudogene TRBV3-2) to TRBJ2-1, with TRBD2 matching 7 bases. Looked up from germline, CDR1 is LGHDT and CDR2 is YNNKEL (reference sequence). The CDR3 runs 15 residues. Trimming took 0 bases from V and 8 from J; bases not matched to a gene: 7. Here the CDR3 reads CASSQEFGGWDEQFF. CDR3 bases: TGTGCCAGCAGCCAAGAATTCGGGGGGTGGGATGAGCAGTTCTTC.

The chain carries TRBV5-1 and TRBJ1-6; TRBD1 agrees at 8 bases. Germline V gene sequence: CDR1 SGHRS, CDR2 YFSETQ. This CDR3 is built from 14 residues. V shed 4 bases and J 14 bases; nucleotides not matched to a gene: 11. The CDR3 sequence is CASSLGQGPGALHF. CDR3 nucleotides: TGCGCCAGCAGCCTAGGACAGGGCCCTGGGGCCCTCCACTTT.

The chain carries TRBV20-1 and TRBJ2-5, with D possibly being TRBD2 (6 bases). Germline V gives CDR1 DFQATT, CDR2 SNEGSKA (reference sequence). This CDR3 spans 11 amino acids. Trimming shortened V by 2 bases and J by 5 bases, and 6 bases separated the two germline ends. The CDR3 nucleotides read TGCAGTGCTAGACGGGGGGAGACCCAGTACTTC. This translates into CSARRGETQYF.

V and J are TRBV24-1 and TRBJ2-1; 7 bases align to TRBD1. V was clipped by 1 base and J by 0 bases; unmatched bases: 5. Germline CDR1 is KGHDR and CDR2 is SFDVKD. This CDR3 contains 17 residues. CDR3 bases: TGTGCCACCAGTGATTTCCAGGGGGTAAGCTCCTACAATGAGCAGTTCTTC. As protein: CATSDFQGVSSYNEQFF.

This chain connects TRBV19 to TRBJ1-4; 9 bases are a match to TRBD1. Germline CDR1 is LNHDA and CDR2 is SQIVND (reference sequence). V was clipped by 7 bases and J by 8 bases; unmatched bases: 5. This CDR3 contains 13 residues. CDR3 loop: CASTRQGEEKLFF. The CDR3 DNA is TGTGCCAGTACCCGACAGGGGGAGGAAAAACTGTTTTTT.

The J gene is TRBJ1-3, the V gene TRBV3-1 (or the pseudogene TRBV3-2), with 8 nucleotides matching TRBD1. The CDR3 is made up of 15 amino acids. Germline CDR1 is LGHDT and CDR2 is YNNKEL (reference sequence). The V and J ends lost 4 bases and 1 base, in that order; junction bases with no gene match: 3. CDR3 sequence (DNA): TGTGCCAGCAGCCTGGGACAGGCTTCTGGAAACACCATATATTTT. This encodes CASSLGQASGNTIYF.

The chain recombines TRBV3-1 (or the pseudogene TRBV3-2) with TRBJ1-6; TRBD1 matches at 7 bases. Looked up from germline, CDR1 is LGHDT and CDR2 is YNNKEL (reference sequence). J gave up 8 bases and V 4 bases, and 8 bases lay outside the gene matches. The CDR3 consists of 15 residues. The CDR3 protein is CASSPNSQGHSPLHF. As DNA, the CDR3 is TGTGCCAGCAGCCCAAACTCACAGGGGCATTCACCCCTCCACTTT.

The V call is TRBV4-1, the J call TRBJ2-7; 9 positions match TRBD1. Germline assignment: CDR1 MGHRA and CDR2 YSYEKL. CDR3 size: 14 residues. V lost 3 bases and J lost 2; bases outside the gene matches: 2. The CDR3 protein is CASSQGQGTYEQYF. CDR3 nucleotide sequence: TGCGCCAGCAGCCAGGGACAGGGTACCTACGAGCAGTACTTC.

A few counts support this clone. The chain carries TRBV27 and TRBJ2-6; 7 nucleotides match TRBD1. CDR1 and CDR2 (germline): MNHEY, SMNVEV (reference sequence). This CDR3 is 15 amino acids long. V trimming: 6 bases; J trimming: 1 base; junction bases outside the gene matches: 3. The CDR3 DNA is TGTGCCAGCAGGGCACAGGGGTCTGGGGCCAACGTCCTGACTTTC. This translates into CASRAQGSGANVLTF.